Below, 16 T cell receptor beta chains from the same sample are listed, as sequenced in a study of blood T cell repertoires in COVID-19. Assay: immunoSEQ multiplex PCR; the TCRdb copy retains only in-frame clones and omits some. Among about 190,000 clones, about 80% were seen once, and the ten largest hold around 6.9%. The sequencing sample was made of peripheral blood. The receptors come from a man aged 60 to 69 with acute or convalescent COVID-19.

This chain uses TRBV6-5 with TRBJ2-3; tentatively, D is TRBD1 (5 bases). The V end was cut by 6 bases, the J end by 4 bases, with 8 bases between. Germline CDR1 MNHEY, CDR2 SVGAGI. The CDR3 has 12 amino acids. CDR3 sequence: CASRQAADTQYF. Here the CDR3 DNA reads TGTGCCAGCAGACAGGCAGCAGATACGCAGTATTTT.

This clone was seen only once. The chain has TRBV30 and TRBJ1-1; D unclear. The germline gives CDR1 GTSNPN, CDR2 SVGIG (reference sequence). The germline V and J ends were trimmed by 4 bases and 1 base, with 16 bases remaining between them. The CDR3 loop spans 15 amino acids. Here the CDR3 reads CAWTVDERRNTEAFF. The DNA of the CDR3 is TGTGCCTGGACGGTCGATGAGAGGAGGAACACTGAAGCTTTCTTT. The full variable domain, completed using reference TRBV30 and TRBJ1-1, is SQTIHQWPATLVQPVGSPLSLECTVEGTSNPNLYWYRQAAGRGLQLLFYSVGIGQISSEVPQNLSASRPQDRQFILSSKKLLLSDSGFYLCAWTVDERRNTEAFFGQGTRLTVV.

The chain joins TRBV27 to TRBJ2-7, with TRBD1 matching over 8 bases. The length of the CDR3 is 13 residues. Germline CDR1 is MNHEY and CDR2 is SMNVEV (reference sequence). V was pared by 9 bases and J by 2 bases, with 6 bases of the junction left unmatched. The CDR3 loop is CASSGTGAYEQYF. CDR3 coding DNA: TGTGCCAGTTCCGGGACAGGAGCCTACGAGCAGTACTTC.

The CDR3, as DNA: TGTGCCAGCAGTGACCGGGGACAGTCTAGCACAGATACGCAGTATTTT. Translation: CASSDRGQSSTDTQYF. The J gene is TRBJ2-3, the V gene TRBV6-1, with 7 bases lining up with TRBD1. The CDR3 length is 16 residues. The V segment lost 3 bases and the J segment 0 bases; nucleotides outside the gene matches: 6. Germline CDR1 MNHNS, CDR2 SASEGT.

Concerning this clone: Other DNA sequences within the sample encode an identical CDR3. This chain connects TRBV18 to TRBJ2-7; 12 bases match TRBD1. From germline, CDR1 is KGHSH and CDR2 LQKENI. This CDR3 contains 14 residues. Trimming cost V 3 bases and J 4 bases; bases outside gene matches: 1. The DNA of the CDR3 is TGTGCCAGCTCACCGGGACAGGGGGCGTACGAGCAGTACTTC. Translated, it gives CASSPGQGAYEQYF. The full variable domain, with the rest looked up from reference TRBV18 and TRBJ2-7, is NAGVMQNPRHLVRRRGQEARLRCSPMKGHSHVYWYRQLPEEGLKFMVYLQKENIIDESGMPKERFSAEFPKEGPSILRIQQVVRGDSAAYFCASSPGQGAYEQYFGPGTRLTVT.

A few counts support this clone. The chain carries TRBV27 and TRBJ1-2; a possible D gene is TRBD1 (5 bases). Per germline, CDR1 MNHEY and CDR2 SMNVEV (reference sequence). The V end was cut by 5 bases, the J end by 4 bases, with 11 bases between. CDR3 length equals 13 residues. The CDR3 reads CASSGALSYGYTF. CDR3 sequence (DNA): TGTGCCAGCAGTGGGGCTTTATCCTATGGCTACACCTTC.

CDR3 amino acids: CATSNRFNQPQHF. CDR3 coding DNA: TGTGCCACCTCTAACCGCTTCAATCAGCCCCAGCATTTT. The chain couples TRBV19 to TRBJ1-5; D ambiguous. Trimming cost V 10 bases and J 3 bases, with 13 bases left between them. The CDR3 totals 13 residues. Germline V lookup: CDR1 LNHDA, CDR2 SQIVND (reference sequence). Full variable domain (rest looked up from reference TRBV19 and TRBJ1-5): DGGITQSPKYLFRKEGQNVTLSCEQNLNHDAMYWYRQDPGQGLRLIYYSQIVNDFQKGDIAEGYSVSREKKESFPLTVTSAQKNPTAFYLCATSNRFNQPQHFGDGTRLSIL.

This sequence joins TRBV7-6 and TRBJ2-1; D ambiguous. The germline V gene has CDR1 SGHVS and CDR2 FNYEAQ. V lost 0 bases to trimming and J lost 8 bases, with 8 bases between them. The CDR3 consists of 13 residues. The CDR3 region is CASSLALRDEQFF. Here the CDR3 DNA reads TGTGCCAGCAGCTTAGCGCTACGAGATGAGCAGTTCTTC. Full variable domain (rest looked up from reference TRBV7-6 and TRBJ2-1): GAGVSQSPRYKVTKRGQDVALRCDPISGHVSLYWYRQALGQGPEFLTYFNYEAQQDKSGLPNDRFSAERPEGSISTLTIQRTEQRDSAMYRCASSLALRDEQFFGPGTRLTVL.

CDR3 residues: CASSQDTGAAYIQYF. DNA for the CDR3: TGCGCCAGCAGCCAAGATACAGGGGCCGCATACATTCAGTACTTC. The chain couples TRBV4-3 to TRBJ2-4; 7 nucleotides line up with TRBD1. Germline-derived CDR1 and CDR2 are LGHNA and YSLEER. V lost 0 bases, J lost 8 bases, and 7 bases stayed unmatched. There are 15 residues in the CDR3.

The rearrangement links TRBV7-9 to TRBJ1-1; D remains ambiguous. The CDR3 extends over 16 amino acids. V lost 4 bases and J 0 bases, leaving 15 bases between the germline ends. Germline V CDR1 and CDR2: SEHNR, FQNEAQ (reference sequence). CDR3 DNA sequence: TGTGCCAGCAGCTATGGACTGCCTATCATGAACACTGAAGCTTTCTTT. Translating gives CASSYGLPIMNTEAFF.

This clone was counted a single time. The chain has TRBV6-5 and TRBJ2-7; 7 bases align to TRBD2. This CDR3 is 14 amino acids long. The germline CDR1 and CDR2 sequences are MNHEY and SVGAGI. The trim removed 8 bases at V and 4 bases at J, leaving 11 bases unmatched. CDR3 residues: CASSNGGSGYEQYF. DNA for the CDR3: TGTGCCAGCTCCAACGGGGGGAGCGGATACGAGCAGTACTTC.

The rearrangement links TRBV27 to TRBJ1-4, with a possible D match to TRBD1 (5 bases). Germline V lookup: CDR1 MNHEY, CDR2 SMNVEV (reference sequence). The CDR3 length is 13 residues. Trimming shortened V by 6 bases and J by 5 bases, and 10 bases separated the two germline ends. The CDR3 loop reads CASRTALNEKLFF. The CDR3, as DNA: TGTGCCAGCAGGACAGCCCTCAATGAAAAACTGTTTTTT.

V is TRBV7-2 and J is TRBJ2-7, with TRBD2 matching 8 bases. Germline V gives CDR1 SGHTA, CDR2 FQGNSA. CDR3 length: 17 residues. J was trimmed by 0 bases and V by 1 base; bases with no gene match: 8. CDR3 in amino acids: CASSLVPSGSFSYEQYF. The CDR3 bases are TGTGCCAGCAGCTTAGTGCCTAGCGGGTCGTTCTCCTACGAGCAGTACTTC.

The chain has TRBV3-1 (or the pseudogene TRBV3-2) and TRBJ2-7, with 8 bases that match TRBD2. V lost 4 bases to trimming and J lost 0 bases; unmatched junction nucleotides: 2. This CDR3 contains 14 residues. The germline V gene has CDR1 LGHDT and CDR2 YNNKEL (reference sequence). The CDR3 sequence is CASSLSGASYEQYF. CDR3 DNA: TGTGCCAGCAGCCTTAGCGGGGCCTCCTACGAGCAGTACTTC.

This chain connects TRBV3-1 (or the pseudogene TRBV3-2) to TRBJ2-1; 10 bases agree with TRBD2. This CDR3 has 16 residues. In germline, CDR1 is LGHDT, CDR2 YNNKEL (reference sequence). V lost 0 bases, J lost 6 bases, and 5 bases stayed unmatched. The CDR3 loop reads CASSQERSGRSNEQFF. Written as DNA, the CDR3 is TGTGCCAGCAGCCAAGAGCGTAGCGGGAGGTCCAATGAGCAGTTCTTC.

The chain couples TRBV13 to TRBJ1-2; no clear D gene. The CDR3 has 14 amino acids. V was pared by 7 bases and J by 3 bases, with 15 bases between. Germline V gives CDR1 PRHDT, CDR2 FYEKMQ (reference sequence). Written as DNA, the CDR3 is TGTGCCAGCACAACGGGAGGCGCTCACTATGGCTACACCTTC. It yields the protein CASTTGGAHYGYTF.